This is a list of T cell receptor beta chains from one sample in a study of blood T cells in healthy people across ages. TCRdb recomputed calls from the 5' RACE reads with MiXCR, one row per CDR3 protein. The sample lists 850,000 or so distinct CDR3 sequences, about 28% seen once, with roughly 17% in the top ten. Sequencing was carried out using blood. These receptors all come from a woman aged 80 or over in good health. Each CDR3 is given with its conserved first and last residue. The D gene is left open where the match is weak. Clone size, where shown, is once, few, many, or a class for clones that have expanded.

TRBD1 | TRBJ2-5 | many | TRBV6-5 | CASSYKGTGAKGTQYF | TGTGCCAGCAGTTACAAGGGGACAGGGGCCAAGGGGACCCAGTACTTC
- | TRBJ2-1 | many | TRBV3-1 | CASSHVPNEQFF | TGTGCCAGCAGCCATGTGCCCAATGAGCAGTTCTTC
- | TRBJ1-3 | - | TRBV12-3/TRBV12-4 | CASIAFYDGNTIYF | TGTGCCAGCATAGCCTTTTACGATGGAAACACCATATATTTT
- | TRBJ1-2 | - | TRBV10-2 | CASSEVSDRGYTF | TGCGCCAGCAGTGAAGTCAGTGACCGCGGCTACACCTTC
TRBD1 | TRBJ2-1 | many | TRBV5-1 | CASSLDQGALEQFF | TGCGCCAGCAGCTTGGATCAGGGGGCGCTTGAGCAGTTCTTC
- | TRBJ1-1 | many | TRBV18 | CASSSRTGETEAFF | TGTGCCAGCTCTTCTAGGACGGGGGAGACTGAAGCTTTCTTT
TRBD1 | TRBJ2-7 | few | TRBV5-1 | CASSTGQGEPLREQYF | TGCGCCAGCAGCACCGGACAGGGGGAACCTCTCCGGGAGCAGTACTTC
TRBD1 | TRBJ2-7 | - | TRBV7-9 | CASSLQGASHEQYF | TGTGCCAGCAGCTTACAGGGGGCTTCCCACGAGCAGTACTTC
- | TRBJ1-2 | few | TRBV3-1 | CASSQDKGTYGYTF | TGTGCCAGCAGCCAAGATAAAGGGACCTATGGCTACACCTTC
TRBD1 | TRBJ2-2 | - | TRBV20-1 | CSASETEVGTGKNTGELFF | TGCAGTGCTAGCGAGACCGAAGTAGGGACAGGGAAGAACACCGGGGAGCTGTTTTTT
TRBD1 | TRBJ1-1 | few | TRBV7-2 | CASTDRVEATEAFF | TGTGCCAGCACGGACAGGGTAGAGGCCACTGAAGCTTTCTTT
TRBD1 | TRBJ2-5 | many | TRBV7-2 | CASRNSGTGWSETQYF | TGTGCCAGCAGGAATTCCGGGACAGGGTGGAGCGAGACCCAGTACTTC
- | TRBJ2-2 | - | TRBV5-6 | CASSFGDRGWGLNTGELFF | TGTGCCAGCAGCTTCGGCGATCGGGGGTGGGGGCTCAACACCGGGGAGCTGTTTTTT
TRBD1 | TRBJ1-6 | few | TRBV25-1 | CASSESGTGGNSPLHF | TGTGCCAGCAGTGAATCCGGGACAGGGGGAAATTCACCCCTCCACTTT
- | TRBJ1-1 | once | TRBV11-2 | CASSSYPQRNTEAFF | TGTGCCAGCAGCTCCTACCCCCAGAGGAACACTGAAGCTTTCTTT
- | TRBJ2-7 | many | TRBV18 | CASSPEVGPYEQYF | TGTGCCAGCTCACCAGAGGTCGGACCTTACGAGCAGTACTTC
- | TRBJ1-6 | few | TRBV7-2 | CASSPGTVEPLHF | TGTGCCAGCAGCCCCGGGACCGTGGAACCCCTCCACTTT
TRBD1 | TRBJ2-7 | many | TRBV3-1 | CASSPLGQEVSYEQYF | TGTGCCAGCAGCCCTCTGGGACAGGAGGTCTCCTACGAGCAGTACTTC
TRBD2 | TRBJ2-7 | many | TRBV7-8 | CASSYGEGKFDEQYF | TGTGCCAGCAGTTACGGGGAGGGAAAATTTGACGAGCAGTACTTC
- | TRBJ2-4 | many | TRBV4-3 | CASSHAVSPKNIQYF | TGCGCCAGCAGCCACGCTGTCAGCCCCAAAAACATTCAGTACTTC
TRBD1 | TRBJ2-6 | many | TRBV20-1 | CSTPTGGSGANVLTF | TGCAGTACTCCGACAGGGGGCTCTGGGGCCAACGTCCTGACTTTC
TRBD1 | TRBJ2-1 | many | TRBV10-2 | CASSGTGQGARNEQFF | TGCGCCAGCAGTGGTACGGGACAGGGGGCGCGAAATGAGCAGTTCTTC
- | TRBJ1-1 | - | TRBV28 | CASSTLRGNTEAFF | TGTGCCAGCAGCACATTAAGAGGTAACACTGAAGCTTTCTTT
- | TRBJ1-2 | - | TRBV28 | CASSSPGGPLYYGYTF | TGTGCCAGCAGTTCACCGGGGGGTCCTTTATATTATGGCTACACCTTC
TRBD1 | TRBJ1-4 | many | TRBV5-5 | CASSYRTGITNEKLFF | TGTGCCAGCAGCTATAGGACAGGGATAACTAATGAAAAACTGTTTTTT
TRBD1 | TRBJ1-4 | many | TRBV5-1 | CASSLGQGAKKEKLFF | TGCGCCAGCAGCTTGGGACAGGGGGCTAAGAAGGAAAAACTGTTTTTT
TRBD1 | TRBJ2-2 | - | TRBV7-9 | CASSLGQGIDTGELFF | TGTGCCAGCAGCTTAGGACAGGGCATCGACACCGGGGAGCTGTTTTTT
TRBD1 | TRBJ2-5 | - | TRBV2 | CASSVGRWDRDGEQYF | TGTGCCAGCAGTGTAGGTCGATGGGACAGGGATGGAGAGCAGTACTTC
- | TRBJ1-3 | - | TRBV3-1 | CASSPRGYSGNTIYF | TGTGCCAGCAGCCCCCGGGGTTACTCTGGAAACACCATATATTTT
TRBD2 | TRBJ2-7 | many | TRBV11-2 | CASSLERTSNEQYF | TGTGCCAGCAGCTTAGAACGGACTAGCAACGAGCAGTACTTC
TRBD2 | TRBJ2-3 | - | TRBV20-1 | CSAGGLAGGPSDTQYF | TGCAGTGCTGGGGGACTAGCGGGAGGGCCATCAGATACGCAGTATTTT
- | TRBJ1-2 | many | TRBV4-3 | CASSHRSRGDGYTF | TGCGCCAGCAGCCACCGAAGTAGGGGCGATGGCTACACCTTC
TRBD1 | TRBJ1-2 | few | TRBV30 | CAWGDRVLSGYTF | TGTGCCTGGGGGGACAGGGTGCTATCCGGCTACACCTTC
- | TRBJ2-1 | many | TRBV5-1 | CASSPDPLNEQFF | TGCGCCAGCAGTCCCGACCCTCTCAATGAGCAGTTCTTC
TRBD2 | TRBJ2-3 | - | TRBV9 | CASSVDVFGSGRVGDTQYF | TGTGCCAGCAGCGTAGACGTGTTTGGTAGCGGGAGAGTCGGGGATACGCAGTATTTT
TRBD1 | TRBJ1-2 | few | TRBV4-1 | CASSQDLHRGTGYGYTF | TGCGCCAGCAGCCAAGATCTGCACAGGGGGACTGGCTATGGCTACACCTTC
TRBD1 | TRBJ2-3 | many | TRBV5-1 | CASRVADRERTDTQYF | TGCGCCAGCAGGGTAGCGGACAGGGAGAGAACAGATACGCAGTATTTT
TRBD1 | TRBJ1-2 | - | TRBV4-2 | CASSQQPGQGAGNYGYTF | TGTGCCAGCAGCCAACAACCGGGACAGGGGGCGGGAAACTATGGCTACACCTTC